Below are 21 T cell receptor beta chains sequenced from a single sample in a study of T cell changes during pregnancy in multiple sclerosis. Profiling relied on immunoSEQ multiplex PCR, and the TCRdb table lists in-frame clones only, not all of them. Here the sample spans tens of thousands of clones, approximately 90% being singletons. This specimen was CD8+ T cells from peripheral blood mononuclear cells, taken after pregnancy. The receptors stem from a female donor in good health, enrolled as a control in a pregnancy study.

In DNA, the CDR3 is TGTGCCAGCAGCCAAGTAGCGAACACTGAAGCTTTCTTT. Its translation: CASSQVANTEAFF. V is TRBV14 and J is TRBJ1-1; D is ambiguous. This CDR3 comprises 13 residues. V gave up 1 base and J gave up 1 base, with 4 bases separating them. Germline V gene lookup returns CDR1 SGHDN and CDR2 FVKESK.

The V gene is TRBV11-1, the J gene TRBJ2-3, with 11 bases identical to TRBD2. This CDR3 region has 15 residues. Germline V gene lookup returns CDR1 SGHAT and CDR2 FQDESV (reference sequence). The ends lost 6 bases at V and 2 bases at J; junction bases unmatched: 4. CDR3 DNA: TGTGCCAGCAGTGTAGCGGGGGGGTTCACAGATACGCAGTATTTT. It specifies CASSVAGGFTDTQYF. Together with reference TRBV11-1 and TRBJ2-3, the CDR3 gives the full variable domain: EAEVAQSPRYKITEKSQAVAFWCDPISGHATLYWYRQILGQGPELLVQFQDESVVDDSQLPKDRFSAERLKGVDSTLKIQPAELGDSAMYLCASSVAGGFTDTQYFGPGTRLTVL.

The chain joins TRBV10-3 to TRBJ1-2; 9 positions match TRBD1. J was trimmed by 5 bases and V by 6 bases; bases with no gene match: 10. The CDR3 is 15 residues long. CDR1 is ENHRY and CDR2 is SYGVKD in the germline V gene. CDR3 sequence: CAIRPGTGQGYGYTF. CDR3 bases: TGTGCCATCAGGCCCGGAACGGGACAGGGATATGGCTACACCTTC.

This clone was found once. The chain combines TRBV6-4 with TRBJ2-2; TRBD2 might be the D (6 bases). Germline loops: CDR1 MRHNA, CDR2 SNTAGT. Trimming left V 3 bases short and J 3 bases short, with 11 bases between. The CDR3 sequence is 15 residues long. This CDR3 is CASSEWGEDTGELFF. The CDR3 coding sequence is TGTGCCAGCAGTGAGTGGGGGGAGGACACCGGGGAGCTGTTTTTT.

This chain joins TRBV7-9 and TRBJ1-1; D perhaps matches TRBD1 (5 bases). The germline V gene has CDR1 SEHNR and CDR2 FQNEAQ (reference sequence). This CDR3 region has 14 residues. Between the trimmed V and J ends, which lost 1 base and 6 bases, there was a span of 12 bases. CDR3 in DNA: TGTGCCAGCAGCTTAGGGGGCGGGGACCCTGAAGCTTTCTTT. This encodes CASSLGGGDPEAFF.

This chain uses TRBV5-6 with TRBJ2-1; TRBD1 aligns across 11 bases. Germline assignment: CDR1 SGHDT and CDR2 YYEEEE. V was pared by 3 bases and J by 8 bases, with 4 bases of the junction left unmatched. The CDR3 sequence is 14 residues long. The CDR3: CASSSGQGEDEQFF. The CDR3 DNA reads TGTGCCAGCAGCTCGGGACAGGGGGAAGATGAGCAGTTCTTC.

With regard to this clone: This sample includes further DNA sequences coding for the same CDR3. V gene TRBV7-9 combines with J gene TRBJ2-7; a weak D match, TRBD1 (7 bases). Germline CDR1 is SEHNR and CDR2 is FQNEAQ (reference sequence). Trimming shortened V by 5 bases and J by 6 bases, and 11 bases separated the two germline ends. This CDR3 is 12 amino acids long. CDR3 region: CASSQGGGEQYF. CDR3 DNA: TGTGCCAGCAGCCAGGGGGGAGGCGAGCAGTACTTC.

This clone was recorded once. The chain is built from TRBV6-1 and TRBJ2-7, with a weak D call TRBD2 (6 bases). Trimming took off 6 bases at V and 2 bases at J, with 14 bases between the two ends. The CDR3 consists of 14 residues. Germline CDR1 and CDR2: MNHNS and SASEGT. The CDR3 DNA sequence: TGTGCCAGCAGGGACGGCGGAGGGCCCTACGAGCAGTACTTC. Its protein product is CASRDGGGPYEQYF.

The genes are TRBV11-2 and TRBJ1-2, with D perhaps matching TRBD1 (6 bases). From germline, CDR1 is SGHAT and CDR2 FQNNGV. This CDR3 has 15 amino acids. V was trimmed by 5 bases and J by 2 bases, leaving 15 bases between them. DNA of the CDR3: TGTGCCAGCAGCCCAGGCGGGGGCCTAAACTATGGCTACACCTTC. Translation: CASSPGGGLNYGYTF.

In the case of this clone: One junction end does not reproduce the germline sequence, and a read error may be involved. V is TRBV7-2 and J is TRBJ2-7; D is possibly TRBD2 (7 bases). CDR3 size: 13 residues. The germline gives CDR1 SGHTA, CDR2 FQGNSA. CDR3 DNA sequence: TGTGCCAGCAGCCTGGACCCAGGGGAGGGAATCCAGTTC. It encodes CASSLDPGEGIQF.

V is TRBV9 and J is TRBJ1-1; D ambiguous. Germline V CDR1 and CDR2: SGDLS, YYNGEE. The CDR3 extends over 16 amino acids. Trimming stripped 0 bases from V and 1 base from J, with 13 bases between. In nucleotides, the CDR3 is TGTGCCAGCAGCGTAGCTTCTTTAGCCGGGAACACTGAAGCTTTCTTT. This translates into CASSVASLAGNTEAFF.

This sequence joins TRBV29-1 and TRBJ2-1; the match to TRBD1 covers 7 bases. The CDR3 length is 16 residues. Germline V gives CDR1 SQVTM, CDR2 ANQGSEA. V dropped 3 bases and J dropped 0; count of bases not matched to a gene: 8. CDR3 loop: CSVDGTEPNSYNEQFF. The CDR3 coding sequence is TGCAGCGTTGATGGGACAGAACCAAACTCCTACAATGAGCAGTTCTTC.

This sequence joins TRBV7-3 and TRBJ1-1; D perhaps matches TRBD1 (5 bases). V was trimmed by 6 bases and J by 2 bases, leaving 10 bases between them. This CDR3 is built from 13 residues. The germline gives CDR1 SGHTA, CDR2 FQGTGA. CDR3 sequence reads: CASRPDSNTEAFF. The CDR3 bases are TGTGCCAGCAGGCCCGACAGCAACACTGAAGCTTTCTTT.

The gene calls are TRBV6-1 and TRBJ1-2; 8 bases match TRBD1. This CDR3 contains 13 residues. The germline gives CDR1 MNHNS, CDR2 SASEGT. The V and J ends lost 7 bases and 2 bases, in that order; junction bases with no gene match: 3. This chain's CDR3 is CASTGGLNYGYTF. CDR3 coding DNA: TGTGCCAGCACAGGGGGCCTCAACTATGGCTACACCTTC.

The chain recombines TRBV30 with TRBJ2-7, with 8 positions matching TRBD1. V lost 2 bases to trimming and J lost 7 bases; unmatched junction nucleotides: 4. In germline, CDR1 is GTSNPN, CDR2 SVGIG (reference sequence). The length of the CDR3 is 12 residues. CDR3 in DNA: TGTGCCTGGAGTCAGGGGGCTGGTGAGCAGTACTTC. Translating gives CAWSQGAGEQYF.

Only one count was recorded for this clone. The chain has TRBV4-1 and TRBJ1-1; D gene uncertain. The CDR3 totals 13 residues. Germline lookup yields CDR1 MGHRA and CDR2 YSYEKL. V lost 4 bases to trimming and J lost 8 bases, with 14 bases between them. Written as DNA, the CDR3 is TGCGCCAGCAGCCCTTTGACGCCGACAGAAGCTTTCTTT. Its translation is CASSPLTPTEAFF.

The J gene is TRBJ1-6, the V gene TRBV4-3; D may be TRBD1 (6 bases). The CDR3 is 17 amino acids. Germline V gives CDR1 LGHNA, CDR2 YSLEER. V lost 0 bases to trimming and J lost 2 bases, with 11 bases between them. The CDR3 sequence is CASSQDGTMTYNSPLHF. The CDR3 DNA reads as TGCGCCAGCAGCCAAGATGGGACAATGACCTATAATTCACCCCTCCACTTT.

V usage is TRBV7-6 and J usage is TRBJ1-1; D is unresolved. Germline CDR1 and CDR2: SGHVS and FNYEAQ. V lost 5 bases, J lost 1 base, and 14 bases lay in between. The CDR3 spans 15 residues. The CDR3 loop reads CASSLPAAGNTEAFF. CDR3 nucleotides: TGTGCCAGCAGCCTCCCGGCAGCGGGGAACACTGAAGCTTTCTTT.

This clone has a handful of counts. The rearrangement uses TRBV6-4 and TRBJ2-1; TRBD2 matches 14 bases. Germline V gene data show CDR1 as MRHNA and CDR2 as SNTAGT. The CDR3 is 15 amino acids. V was clipped by 6 bases and J by 10 bases; unmatched bases: 8. In nucleotides, the CDR3 is TGTGCCAGCAGCGGGGGGACTAGCGGGGGCGGAGAGCAGTTCTTC. It is translated as CASSGGTSGGGEQFF.

This clone occurred a few times. V usage is TRBV9 and J usage is TRBJ1-3, with D perhaps TRBD1 (5 bases). The CDR3 has 17 residues. CDR1 and CDR2 (germline): SGDLS, YYNGEE. The V end lost 4 bases, the J end lost 0 bases, and 17 bases lay between the germline ends. The CDR3 DNA is TGTGCCAGCAGCCAACGGGACTATTTTAGCTCTGGAAACACCATATATTTT. Protein sequence: CASSQRDYFSSGNTIYF.

A few counts support this clone. V gene TRBV30 combines with J gene TRBJ2-1; a weak D match, TRBD2 (6 bases). V lost 1 base and J 8 bases, leaving 9 bases between the germline ends. The germline CDR1 and CDR2 sequences are GTSNPN and SVGIG (reference sequence). CDR3 length: 12 residues. The CDR3 DNA is TGTGCCTGGAGTGCCCGCGGGGATGAGCAGTTCTTC. This encodes CAWSARGDEQFF.